Following are 29 T cell receptor beta chains from one sample sequenced in a study of blood T cell repertoires in COVID-19. Assay used: immunoSEQ multiplex PCR; TCRdb lists only in-frame clones, some missing. The data show roughly 130,000 clones, 80% seen once. The specimen was peripheral blood. The source of these receptors is a man between 65 and 85 years old with acute or convalescent COVID-19.

The chain links TRBV4-2 to TRBJ2-3; D unclear. The CDR3 is 15 amino acids. CDR1 and CDR2 (germline): LGHNA, YNFKEQ. The V gene lost 0 bases and the J gene lost 0 bases, with 7 bases spanning the gap. CDR3 nucleotide sequence: TGTGCCAGCAGCCAAGAGTGGCTGAGCACAGATACGCAGTATTTT. Translating it yields CASSQEWLSTDTQYF.

The chain couples TRBV6-5 to TRBJ1-3, with D unclear. The CDR3 loop spans 16 amino acids. Germline V lookup: CDR1 MNHEY, CDR2 SVGAGI. Trimming pared 2 bases from V and 2 bases from J, leaving 13 bases between. The CDR3 coding sequence is TGTGCCAGCAGTTACGGTCGGTCCCTGCCTGGAAACACCATATATTTT. Its translation: CASSYGRSLPGNTIYF.

The V gene is TRBV7-2, the J gene TRBJ2-1; tentatively, D is TRBD2 (6 bases). Germline loops: CDR1 SGHTA, CDR2 FQGNSA. The CDR3 is 15 residues long. Trimming removed 6 bases at V and 5 bases at J, with 17 bases between. The CDR3 loop reads CASSSRGRENNEQFF. CDR3 sequence (DNA): TGTGCCAGCAGTTCCCGGGGACGGGAGAACAATGAGCAGTTCTTC. Full variable domain (outside the CDR3, taken from reference TRBV7-2 and TRBJ2-1): GAGVSQSPSNKVTEKGKDVELRCDPISGHTALYWYRQSLGQGLEFLIYFQGNSAPDKSGLPSDRFSAERTGGSVSTLTIQRTQQEDSAVYLCASSSRGRENNEQFFGPGTRLTVL.

This clone was detected a few times. The CDR3, as DNA: TGTGCTAGTGGTGAGGGACAGGGTGGCAATCAGCCCCAGCATTTT. Its translation: CASGEGQGGNQPQHF. The chain couples TRBV12-5 to TRBJ1-5, with 9 positions matching TRBD1. CDR1 is LGHNT, CDR2 FRNRAP, per germline. There are 15 residues in the CDR3. With V trimmed by 5 bases and J by 2 bases, 4 bases remained unmatched.

The chain joins TRBV19 to TRBJ2-4; 8 bases fit TRBD1. Germline assignment: CDR1 LNHDA and CDR2 SQIVND (reference sequence). The V gene end was trimmed by 5 bases and the J gene end by 2 bases; junction bases not matched to a gene: 8. CDR3 length: 16 amino acids. Here the CDR3 DNA reads TGTGCCAGTAGTGAAGAGGACAGGGTACCCAAAAACATTCAGTACTTC. It is translated as CASSEEDRVPKNIQYF.

This clone came up a few times. This chain joins TRBV7-8 and TRBJ2-7, with TRBD2 matching over 7 bases. Trimming cost V 5 bases and J 3 bases; bases outside gene matches: 10. The CDR3 has 15 residues. Germline CDR1 reads SGHVS; CDR2 reads FQNEAQ. CDR3 in amino acids: CASSIAPGGVYEQYF. CDR3 nucleotides: TGTGCCAGCAGCATCGCGCCTGGGGGGGTCTACGAGCAGTACTTC.

The V and J genes are TRBV19 and TRBJ2-2, with D possibly being TRBD1 (6 bases). The V and J ends lost 3 bases and 0 bases respectively, with 17 bases between them. Germline CDR1 reads LNHDA; CDR2 reads SQIVND (reference sequence). The CDR3 totals 18 residues. CDR3 residues: CASSIGPPWTANTGELFF. The CDR3 DNA reads TGTGCCAGTAGTATCGGCCCCCCATGGACAGCGAACACCGGGGAGCTGTTTTTT.

The chain recombines TRBV28 with TRBJ2-3; perhaps TRBD1 as D (6 bases). CDR3 length: 13 residues. V was clipped by 7 bases and J by 4 bases, with 12 bases between them. Germline V gene sequence: CDR1 MDHEN, CDR2 SYDVKM. The CDR3 loop is CASTKGGADTQYF. CDR3 in DNA: TGTGCCAGCACGAAAGGGGGTGCAGATACGCAGTATTTT.

This clone was seen more than once but under ten times. The chain couples TRBV25-1 to TRBJ1-2, with D possibly being TRBD1 (5 bases). The V and J ends lost 2 bases and 7 bases respectively, with 11 bases between them. Germline CDR1 and CDR2: MGHDK and SYGVNS. This CDR3 is 13 amino acids long. The CDR3 DNA reads as TGTGCCAGCAGTGAAGGGGGGGTTCTTGGCTACACCTTC. As protein: CASSEGGVLGYTF.

The CDR3 coding sequence is TGTGCCTCCCACGCGAAGGGGGCCTATAATTCACCCCTCCACTTT. Translating gives CASHAKGAYNSPLHF. V is TRBV30 and J is TRBJ1-6; maybe TRBD1 (6 bases). CDR1 is GTSNPN and CDR2 is SVGIG in the germline V gene (reference sequence). The V gene lost 7 bases and the J gene lost 2 bases, with 15 bases spanning the gap. The CDR3 consists of 15 residues.

The chain recombines TRBV29-1 with TRBJ2-2; 10 bases are shared with TRBD2. Germline V gene sequence: CDR1 SQVTM, CDR2 ANQGSEA. The J segment lost 6 bases and the V segment lost 6 bases, leaving 4 bases of the junction unmatched. The CDR3 is made up of 13 amino acids. DNA of the CDR3: TGCAGCGTAGTGACTAGCGGGCCCGGGGAGCTGTTTTTT. Residues: CSVVTSGPGELFF.

The table lists this clone with a count of one. The rearrangement joins TRBV5-6 to TRBJ2-3; 9 bases map to TRBD1. Trimming at V came to 3 bases and at J to 6 bases, leaving 2 bases not matched to a gene. Germline V gives CDR1 SGHDT, CDR2 YYEEEE. The CDR3 runs to 13 residues. The CDR3 reads CASSWDRADTQYF. DNA for the CDR3: TGTGCCAGCAGCTGGGACAGGGCCGATACGCAGTATTTT.

Notes on this clone: Here the CDR3 omits its conserved ending phenylalanine or tryptophan, so a read error is the likely source. No DNA is shown, since the ends of the CDR3 on it are uncertain; the CDR3 is the one TCRdb lists. The J gene is TRBJ2-7, the V gene TRBV11-2; no check of the table's D call, TRBD1, against the DNA was made. The CDR3 region is 12 residues in length, termini included. Germline CDR1 is SGHAT and CDR2 is FQNNGV. CDR3 protein: CASSLDRGSLWC.

The V gene is TRBV19, the J gene TRBJ2-7; D perhaps matches TRBD2 (6 bases). The V and J ends lost 6 bases and 3 bases respectively, with 18 bases between them. Germline loops: CDR1 LNHDA, CDR2 SQIVND (reference sequence). The CDR3 is 15 residues long. Here the CDR3 reads CASSSARGSNYEQYF. The DNA for the CDR3 is TGTGCCAGTAGCTCTGCCCGGGGGAGCAACTACGAGCAGTACTTC. Variable domain in full (rest from reference TRBV19 and TRBJ2-7): DGGITQSPKYLFRKEGQNVTLSCEQNLNHDAMYWYRQDPGQGLRLIYYSQIVNDFQKGDIAEGYSVSREKKESFPLTVTSAQKNPTAFYLCASSSARGSNYEQYFGPGTRLTVT.

This clone was detected only a few times. The genes are TRBV5-6 and TRBJ1-6; maybe TRBD1 (6 bases). V lost 4 bases, J lost 6 bases, and 17 bases lay in between. CDR1 is SGHDT, CDR2 YYEEEE, per germline. There are 16 residues in the CDR3. CDR3 region: CASSPRGALGNSPLHF. Here the CDR3 DNA reads TGTGCCAGCAGCCCGCGGGGGGCCCTAGGTAATTCACCCCTCCACTTT. Full variable domain (missing parts from reference TRBV5-6 and TRBJ1-6): DAGVTQSPTHLIKTRGQQVTLRCSPKSGHDTVSWYQQALGQGPQFIFQYYEEEERQRGNFPDRFSGHQFPNYSSELNVNALLLGDSALYLCASSPRGALGNSPLHFGNGTRLTVT.

V usage is TRBV5-6 and J usage is TRBJ1-2, with D possibly TRBD1 on 5 matching bases. CDR3 length equals 16 residues. Germline V gene lookup returns CDR1 SGHDT and CDR2 YYEEEE. Trimming left V 1 base short and J 4 bases short, with 17 bases between. CDR3 amino acids: CASSLQGGMGVYGYTF. CDR3 DNA: TGTGCCAGCAGCTTGCAGGGCGGGATGGGGGTCTATGGCTACACCTTC.

The chain links TRBV5-1 to TRBJ1-6; 9 bases agree with TRBD1. The CDR3 is 15 residues long. Germline CDR1 reads SGHRS; CDR2 reads YFSETQ. V was clipped by 5 bases and J by 7 bases; unmatched bases: 7. CDR3 DNA: TGCGCCAGCAGAAGTTCCGGGACAGGGAATTCACCCCTCCACTTT. It encodes CASRSSGTGNSPLHF.

The chain links TRBV4-1 to TRBJ2-1, with 9 bases lining up with TRBD2. The CDR3 sequence is 15 residues long. The J segment lost 4 bases and the V segment lost 2 bases, leaving 3 bases of the junction unmatched. The V gene's germline CDR1 is MGHRA and CDR2 YSYEKL. The CDR3 reads CASSQSSGGYNEQFF. CDR3 nucleotides: TGCGCCAGCAGCCAAAGTAGCGGGGGTTACAATGAGCAGTTCTTC.

V and J are TRBV5-4 and TRBJ1-2; TRBD1 agrees at 7 bases. The CDR3 is made up of 15 amino acids. V was pared by 3 bases and J by 3 bases, with 8 bases of the junction left unmatched. Germline values: CDR1 SGHNT, CDR2 YYREEE (reference sequence). CDR3 in amino acids: CASSSERGHDYGYTF. The DNA for the CDR3 is TGTGCCAGCAGCTCTGAGAGGGGGCACGACTATGGCTACACCTTC.

The CDR3 protein is CASSRGQIGEKLFF. The DNA for the CDR3 is TGTGCCAGTAGCCGCGGACAGATAGGGGAAAAACTGTTTTTT. The chain has TRBV19 and TRBJ1-4, with D possibly being TRBD1 (6 bases). Germline CDR1 LNHDA, CDR2 SQIVND (reference sequence). The CDR3 has 14 amino acids. The ends were cut back, 6 bases at V and 8 bases at J, with 16 bases in the middle.

The chain uses TRBV11-2 and TRBJ2-7; 8 bases are a match to TRBD2. This CDR3 spans 15 amino acids. Germline-derived CDR1 and CDR2 are SGHAT and FQNNGV. Trimming cost V 2 bases and J 3 bases; bases outside gene matches: 6. The CDR3 spells CASSLRQAGDYEQYF. Here the CDR3 DNA reads TGTGCCAGCAGCTTAAGGCAAGCGGGAGACTACGAGCAGTACTTC.

This clone was observed a handful of times. The chain employs TRBV7-2 and TRBJ1-4; 11 bases match TRBD1. This CDR3 contains 13 residues. Germline V gene lookup returns CDR1 SGHTA and CDR2 FQGNSA. The J segment lost 13 bases and the V segment lost 4 bases, leaving 5 bases of the junction unmatched. For the CDR3, the DNA is TGTGCCAGCAGCTCCGGGACAGGGGGAGGACTGTTTTTT. This sequence encodes CASSSGTGGGLFF.

This sequence joins TRBV5-1 and TRBJ2-3; D uncertain. Per germline, CDR1 SGHRS and CDR2 YFSETQ. The length of the CDR3 is 12 residues. V gave up 3 bases and J gave up 4 bases, with 6 bases separating them. The CDR3 reads CASSSRADTQYF. In DNA form, the CDR3 reads TGCGCCAGCAGCTCGCGCGCAGATACGCAGTATTTT. Supplemented by reference TRBV5-1 and TRBJ2-3, the full variable domain reads KAGVTQTPRYLIKTRGQQVTLSCSPISGHRSVSWYQQTPGQGLQFLFEYFSETQRNKGNFPGRFSGRQFSNSRSEMNVSTLELGDSALYLCASSSRADTQYFGPGTRLTVL.

This chain's CDR3 is CSGFDTNSNEQFF. In DNA, the CDR3 is TGCAGCGGATTTGACACAAACTCCAATGAGCAGTTCTTC. The chain uses TRBV29-1 and TRBJ2-1; D remains unclear. Germline CDR1 and CDR2: SQVTM and ANQGSEA. The V end was cut by 7 bases, the J end by 6 bases, with 16 bases between. This CDR3 contains 13 residues.

The chain combines TRBV6-2 or TRBV6-3 with TRBJ2-1; 10 bases are shared with TRBD1. V lost 5 bases to trimming and J lost 4 bases; unmatched junction nucleotides: 5. Looked up from germline, CDR1 is MNHEY and CDR2 is SVGEGT. This CDR3 contains 15 residues. CDR3 loop: CASSRGTGEYNEQFF. The CDR3 DNA follows: TGTGCCAGCAGTCGCGGGACAGGGGAATACAATGAGCAGTTCTTC.

The rearrangement uses TRBV4-2 and TRBJ2-1; TRBD2 matches at 15 bases. The germline gives CDR1 LGHNA, CDR2 YNFKEQ. Trimming took 3 bases from V and 2 from J; bases not matched to a gene: 5. The CDR3 runs to 18 residues. CDR3 in DNA: TGTGCCAGCAGCCAGGGAGGACTAGCGGGGGGGCCCTACAATGAGCAGTTCTTC. Encoded protein: CASSQGGLAGGPYNEQFF.

The chain employs TRBV2 and TRBJ2-7; D possibly corresponds to TRBD1 (6 bases). This CDR3 has 12 residues. Germline CDR1 SNHLY, CDR2 FYNNEI. The germline V and J ends were trimmed by 7 bases and 4 bases, with 11 bases remaining between them. CDR3 nucleotides: TGTGCCAGCAAGGGGACACATTACGAGCAGTACTTC. Translated: CASKGTHYEQYF.

J is TRBJ2-7 and V is TRBV10-1, with 7 positions matching TRBD1. This CDR3 is 14 amino acids long. The germline V gene encodes CDR1 WNHNN and CDR2 SYGVQD (reference sequence). V lost 5 bases to trimming and J lost 0 bases; unmatched junction nucleotides: 4. CDR3 nucleotide sequence: TGCGCCAGCAGTTCCCGGGACAGCTCCTACGAGCAGTACTTC. This sequence encodes CASSSRDSSYEQYF.

The CDR3 nucleotides are TGTGCCAGCACAGGACAGGGGGCCTGGAACACTGAAGCTTTCTTT. Protein product: CASTGQGAWNTEAFF. This chain uses TRBV13 with TRBJ1-1; 11 bases are shared with TRBD1. CDR1 is PRHDT and CDR2 is FYEKMQ in the germline V gene (reference sequence). This CDR3 comprises 15 residues. Trimming took 7 bases from V and 1 from J; bases not matched to a gene: 5.